This T cell receptor beta chain stems from a study of control samples from healthy donors and cancer patients. Sequencing was performed with immunoSEQ multiplex PCR; in TCRdb, only in-frame clones are kept and a portion is missing. The data hold 180,000 or so clones, with approximately 92% observed a single time. Germline V gene lookup returns CDR1 SEHNR and CDR2 FQNEAQ (reference sequence). Trimming removed 2 bases at V and 4 bases at J, with 8 bases between. There are 13 residues in the CDR3. The chain links TRBV7-9 to TRBJ1-2; D unresolved. Specimen: blood. This receptor was obtained from a woman aged 60-75 years in good health. The DNA of the CDR3 is TGTGCCAGCAGCTTAATGGGAGTCTATGGCTACACCTTC. Protein sequence: CASSLMGVYGYTF.